This TCR beta chain stems from a study of identical twins. The authors used template switching to add a universal primer site and gave cDNA unique molecular identifiers. In TCRdb, the 5' RACE reads were re-called with MiXCR into one record per CDR3 protein. The repertoire holds around 250,000 distinct CDR3 sequences, with 5.5% to 8% as singletons. The donors were all healthy and Caucasian. The V end lost 7 bases, the J end lost 1 base, and 13 bases lay between the germline ends. CDR3 size: 14 residues. Whole-study findings and limits: A lower insertion count was a feature of abundant cord blood beta clonotypes, with no such feature in memory repertoires.

This clonotype has only a few counts. Its antigen is currently unknown. This sample was also put to use in a study of yellow fever vaccine responses in identical twins.

This TCR derives from a woman under 30 in good health. Sequencing was carried out using memory (CD45RO+) T cells sorted from blood. This rearrangement joins TRBV12-3 or TRBV12-4 to TRBJ1-1, with TRBD1 as a possible D gene (5 bases). The CDR3 DNA reads as TGTGCCAGCATCTCCGGGACGGAGAACACTGAAGCTTTCTTT. As protein: CASISGTENTEAFF.